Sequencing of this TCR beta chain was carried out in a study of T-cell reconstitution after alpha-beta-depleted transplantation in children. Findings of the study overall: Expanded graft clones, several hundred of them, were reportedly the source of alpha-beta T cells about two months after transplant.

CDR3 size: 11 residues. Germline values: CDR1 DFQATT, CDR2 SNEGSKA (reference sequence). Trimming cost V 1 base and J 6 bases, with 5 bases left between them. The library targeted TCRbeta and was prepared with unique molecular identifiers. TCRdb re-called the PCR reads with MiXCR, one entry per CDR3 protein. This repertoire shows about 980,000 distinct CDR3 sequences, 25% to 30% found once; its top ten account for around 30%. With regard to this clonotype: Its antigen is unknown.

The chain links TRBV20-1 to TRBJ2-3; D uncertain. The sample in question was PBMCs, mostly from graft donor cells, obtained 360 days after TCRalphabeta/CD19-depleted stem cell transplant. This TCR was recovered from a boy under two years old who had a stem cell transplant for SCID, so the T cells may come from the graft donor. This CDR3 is CSARAGDTQYF. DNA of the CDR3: TGCAGTGCTAGAGCGGGCGATACGCAGTATTTT.